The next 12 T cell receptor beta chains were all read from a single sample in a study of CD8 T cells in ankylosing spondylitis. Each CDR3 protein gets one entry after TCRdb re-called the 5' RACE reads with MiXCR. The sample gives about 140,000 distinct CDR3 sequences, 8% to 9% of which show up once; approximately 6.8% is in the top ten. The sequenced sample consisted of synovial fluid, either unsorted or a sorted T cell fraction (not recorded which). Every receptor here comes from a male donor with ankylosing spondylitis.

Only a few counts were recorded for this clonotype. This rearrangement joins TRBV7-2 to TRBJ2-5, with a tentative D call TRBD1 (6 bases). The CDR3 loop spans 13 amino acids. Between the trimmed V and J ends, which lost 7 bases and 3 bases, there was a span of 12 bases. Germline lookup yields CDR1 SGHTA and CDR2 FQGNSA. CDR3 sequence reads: CASKRQVKETQYF. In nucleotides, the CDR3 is TGTGCCAGCAAACGACAGGTGAAAGAGACCCAGTACTTC.

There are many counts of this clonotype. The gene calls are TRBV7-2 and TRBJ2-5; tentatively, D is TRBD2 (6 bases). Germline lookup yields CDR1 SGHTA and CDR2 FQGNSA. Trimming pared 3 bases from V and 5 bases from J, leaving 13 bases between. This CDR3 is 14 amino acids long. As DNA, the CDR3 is TGTGCCAGCAGCTTCCAGGGAGGAGAGGAGACCCAGTACTTC. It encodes CASSFQGGEETQYF.

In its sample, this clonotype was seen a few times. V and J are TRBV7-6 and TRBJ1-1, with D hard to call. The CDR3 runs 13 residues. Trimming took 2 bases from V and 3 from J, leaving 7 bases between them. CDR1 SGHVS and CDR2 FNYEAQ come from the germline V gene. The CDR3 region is CASSLRSDTEAFF. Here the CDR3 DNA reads TGTGCCAGCAGCTTACGGTCGGACACTGAAGCTTTCTTT.

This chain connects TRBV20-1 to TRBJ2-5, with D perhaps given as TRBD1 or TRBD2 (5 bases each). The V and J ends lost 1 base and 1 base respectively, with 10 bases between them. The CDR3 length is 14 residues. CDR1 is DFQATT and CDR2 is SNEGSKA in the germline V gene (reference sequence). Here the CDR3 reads CSARGDAGQETQYF. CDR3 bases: TGCAGTGCTAGAGGGGACGCCGGCCAAGAGACCCAGTACTTC.

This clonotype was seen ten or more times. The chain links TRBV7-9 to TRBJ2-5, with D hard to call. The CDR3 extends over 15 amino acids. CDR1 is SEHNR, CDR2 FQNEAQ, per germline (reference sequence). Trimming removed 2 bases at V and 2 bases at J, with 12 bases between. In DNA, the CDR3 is TGTGCCAGCAGCTTAAGTCGTGTGGGACAAGAGACCCAGTACTTC. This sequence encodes CASSLSRVGQETQYF.

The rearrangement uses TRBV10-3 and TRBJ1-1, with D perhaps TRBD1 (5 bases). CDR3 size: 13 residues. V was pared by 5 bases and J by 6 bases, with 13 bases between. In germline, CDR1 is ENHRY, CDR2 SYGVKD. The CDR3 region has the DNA TGTGCCATCAGTAAGACAGATGCAGCTGAAGCTTTCTTT. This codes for CAISKTDAAEAFF.

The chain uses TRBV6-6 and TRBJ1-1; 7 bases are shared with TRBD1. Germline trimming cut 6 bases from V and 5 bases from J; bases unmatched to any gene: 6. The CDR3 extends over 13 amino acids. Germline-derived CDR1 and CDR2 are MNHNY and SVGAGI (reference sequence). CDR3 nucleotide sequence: TGTGCCAGCAGCGACAGGGAGGGGACTGAAGCTTTCTTT. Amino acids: CASSDREGTEAFF.

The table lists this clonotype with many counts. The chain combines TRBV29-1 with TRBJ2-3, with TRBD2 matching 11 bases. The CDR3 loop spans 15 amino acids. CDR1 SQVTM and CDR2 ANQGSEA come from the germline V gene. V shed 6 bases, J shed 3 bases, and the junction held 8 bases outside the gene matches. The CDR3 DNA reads TGCAGCGTCCAGGGGACTAGCGGATTGACAGATACGCAGTATTTT. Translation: CSVQGTSGLTDTQYF.

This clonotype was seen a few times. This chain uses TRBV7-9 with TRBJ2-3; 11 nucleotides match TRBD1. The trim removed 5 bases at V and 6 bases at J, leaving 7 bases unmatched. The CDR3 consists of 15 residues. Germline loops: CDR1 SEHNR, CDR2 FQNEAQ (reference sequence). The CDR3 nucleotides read TGTGCCAGCAGCAGGGGACAGGGGGGTTTGGATACGCAGTATTTT. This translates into CASSRGQGGLDTQYF. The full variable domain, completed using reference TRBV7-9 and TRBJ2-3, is DTGVSQNPRHKITKRGQNVTFRCDPISEHNRLYWYRQTLGQGPEFLTYFQNEAQLEKSRLLSDRFSAERPKGSFSTLEIQRTEQGDSAMYLCASSRGQGGLDTQYFGPGTRLTVL.

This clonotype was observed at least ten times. Here the CDR3 reads CASSLVRERELFF. In nucleotides, the CDR3 is TGTGCCAGCAGCTTAGTTAGGGAACGGGAGCTGTTTTTT. The V gene is TRBV7-2, the J gene TRBJ2-2; D not certain. The V end lost 1 base, the J end lost 9 bases, and 9 bases lay between the germline ends. Germline CDR1 and CDR2: SGHTA and FQGNSA. The CDR3 length is 13 residues.

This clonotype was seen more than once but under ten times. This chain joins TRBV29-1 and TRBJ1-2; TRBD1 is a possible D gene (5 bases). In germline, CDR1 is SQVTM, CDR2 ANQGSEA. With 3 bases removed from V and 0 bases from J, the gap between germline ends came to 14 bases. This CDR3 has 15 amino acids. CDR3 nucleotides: TGCAGCGTTGATCGTGGGGACGGAGCTAACTATGGCTACACCTTC. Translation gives CSVDRGDGANYGYTF.

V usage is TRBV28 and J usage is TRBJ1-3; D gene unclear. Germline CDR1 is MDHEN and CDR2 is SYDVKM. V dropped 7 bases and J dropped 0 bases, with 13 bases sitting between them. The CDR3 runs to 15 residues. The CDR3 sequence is CASTTAANSGNTIYF. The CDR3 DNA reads TGTGCCAGCACCACCGCAGCCAACTCTGGAAACACCATATATTTT.